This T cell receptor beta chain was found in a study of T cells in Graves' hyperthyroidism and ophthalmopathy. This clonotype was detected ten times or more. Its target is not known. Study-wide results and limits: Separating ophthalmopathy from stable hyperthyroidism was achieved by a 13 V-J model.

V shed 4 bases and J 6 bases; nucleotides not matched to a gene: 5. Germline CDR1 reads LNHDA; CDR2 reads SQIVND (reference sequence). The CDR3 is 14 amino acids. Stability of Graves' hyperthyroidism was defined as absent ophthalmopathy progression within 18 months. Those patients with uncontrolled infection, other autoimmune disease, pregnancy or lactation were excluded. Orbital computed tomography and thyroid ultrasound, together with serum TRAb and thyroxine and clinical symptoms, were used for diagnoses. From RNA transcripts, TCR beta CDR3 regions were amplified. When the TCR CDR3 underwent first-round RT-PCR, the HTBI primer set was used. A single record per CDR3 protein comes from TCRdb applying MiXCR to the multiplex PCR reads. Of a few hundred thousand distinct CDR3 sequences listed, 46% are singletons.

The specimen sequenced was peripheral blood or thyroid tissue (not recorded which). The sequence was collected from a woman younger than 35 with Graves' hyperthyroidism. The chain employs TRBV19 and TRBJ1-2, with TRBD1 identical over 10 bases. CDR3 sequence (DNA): TGTGCCAGTAGTAAGGGACAGGGGAAGGATGGCTACACCTTC. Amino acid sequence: CASSKGQGKDGYTF.